What follows is one T cell receptor beta chain and its context. The data were obtained in a study of blood T cells in healthy people across ages. The wider study: About one barcoded beta molecule per two T cells was the capture yield of template switching.

PCR was performed a second time for about 6 to 12 cycles using a sample-barcoded 5' primer and a J-beta primer mix. A single record per CDR3 protein comes from TCRdb applying MiXCR to the 5' RACE reads. The sample holds 540,000 or so distinct CDR3 sequences; about 25% are singletons and the top ten take less than 9%. It was ten milliliters of peripheral blood that were drawn from each donor. The V segment lost 0 bases and the J segment 0 bases; nucleotides outside the gene matches: 9. The CDR3 extends over 19 amino acids. Per germline, CDR1 LGHNA and CDR2 YNFKEQ. The same data also contributed to another study, on T cells of mothers and their children. Per that study: Each child contributed millions of TCR beta CDR3 reads, while each mother contributed over 10 million. Related mother-child pairs showed slightly, non-significantly higher overlap than unrelated pairs.

Specimen: blood. V and J are TRBV4-2 and TRBJ2-1; 9 nucleotides align to TRBD2. The clonotype comes from a boy aged 10-17 years in good health. CDR3 region: CASSQELGLAGTSYNEQFF. CDR3 bases: TGTGCCAGCAGCCAAGAACTTGGGCTAGCGGGGACCTCCTACAATGAGCAGTTCTTC.